This record covers a single T cell receptor (beta chain). There are 14 residues in the CDR3. Germline CDR1 reads MNHEY; CDR2 reads SMNVEV (reference sequence). With V trimmed by 8 bases and J by 0 bases, 4 bases remained unmatched. The entry originates in a study of blood T cell repertoires in COVID-19. At the level of the study: Material from acute and convalescent COVID-19 was sourced from the United States, Italy and Spain. PBMCs, B-cell-depleted T cells, or T cells were the source of the cDNA or gDNA that made up the material.

In the study's own analysis: Estimation of nucleated cell counts was performed using reference gene primer amplification. Here immunoSEQ multiplex PCR was the method, and the copy in TCRdb shows in-frame clones only, minus some. That table is the source of V, J and clone size, and D and trimming were worked out from the DNA. Here the sample spans 140,000 or so clones, roughly nine tenths being singletons. The chain employs TRBV27 and TRBJ2-1; 7 bases match TRBD1. This TCR derives from a woman aged 55-69 years with active COVID-19. The sample taken for sequencing was peripheral blood. The chain's CDR3 is CASGGQSSYNEQFF. The CDR3, as DNA: TGTGCCAGCGGGGGACAGAGCTCCTACAATGAGCAGTTCTTC.